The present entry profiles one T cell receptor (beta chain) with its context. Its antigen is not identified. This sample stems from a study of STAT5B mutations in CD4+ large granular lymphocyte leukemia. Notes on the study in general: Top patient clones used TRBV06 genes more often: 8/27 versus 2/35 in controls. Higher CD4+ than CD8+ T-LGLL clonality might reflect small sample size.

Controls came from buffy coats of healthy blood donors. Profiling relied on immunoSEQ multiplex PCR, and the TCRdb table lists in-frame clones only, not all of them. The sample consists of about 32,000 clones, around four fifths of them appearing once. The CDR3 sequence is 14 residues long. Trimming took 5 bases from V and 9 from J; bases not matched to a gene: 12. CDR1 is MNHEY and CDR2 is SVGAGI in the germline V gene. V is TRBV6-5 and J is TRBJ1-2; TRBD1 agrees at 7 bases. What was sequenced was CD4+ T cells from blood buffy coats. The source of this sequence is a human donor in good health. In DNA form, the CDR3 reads TGTGCCAGCAGTCGTGGACAGGCTCGGGAAAGCTACACCTTC. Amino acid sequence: CASSRGQARESYTF.